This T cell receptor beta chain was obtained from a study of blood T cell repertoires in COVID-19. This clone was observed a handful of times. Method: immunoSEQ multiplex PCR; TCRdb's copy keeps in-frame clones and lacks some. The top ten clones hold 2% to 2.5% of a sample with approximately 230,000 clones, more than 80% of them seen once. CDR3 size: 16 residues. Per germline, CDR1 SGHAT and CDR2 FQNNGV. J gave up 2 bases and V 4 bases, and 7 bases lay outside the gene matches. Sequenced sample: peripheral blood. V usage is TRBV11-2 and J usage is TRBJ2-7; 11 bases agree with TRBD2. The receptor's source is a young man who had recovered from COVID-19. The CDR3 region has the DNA TGTGCCAGCAGCTCCCCGCCGGGACTAGCGGCCTACGAGCAGTACTTC. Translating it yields CASSSPPGLAAYEQYF.